Listed here are 15 T cell receptor beta chains from one sample, sequenced in a study of T cells of healthy individuals. MiXCR was run by TCRdb on the 5' RACE reads, yielding one entry per CDR3 protein. The sample lists about 41,000 distinct CDR3 sequences; about 4.5% were seen once. Source of these receptors: a human donor in good health.

This clonotype was seen ten or more times. V usage is TRBV28 and J usage is TRBJ2-1, with TRBD1 identical over 8 bases. The CDR3 length is 13 residues. Germline-derived CDR1 and CDR2 are MDHEN and SYDVKM. Losses at the gene ends were 5 bases for V and 7 bases for J; bases not matched to a gene: 4. The CDR3 DNA sequence: TGTGCCAGCAGTCCCCAGGGGGCGAATGAGCAGTTCTTC. Translating it yields CASSPQGANEQFF.

This clonotype was counted many times. The chain employs TRBV4-1 and TRBJ2-5; a weak D match, TRBD2 (5 bases). The CDR3 covers 13 residues. V lost 3 bases and J 5 bases, leaving 10 bases between the germline ends. Germline-derived CDR1 and CDR2 are MGHRA and YSYEKL. The CDR3, as DNA: TGCGCCAGCAGCCAGGACTGGGCTGAGACCCAGTACTTC. Protein product: CASSQDWAETQYF.

Many counts were recorded for this clonotype. The genes are TRBV9 and TRBJ2-3; TRBD2 matches 9 bases. V lost 2 bases to trimming and J lost 5 bases; unmatched junction nucleotides: 9. The CDR3 has 16 residues. Germline V gene lookup returns CDR1 SGDLS and CDR2 YYNGEE. The CDR3 loop is CASSVSAGGPIDTQYF. In nucleotides, the CDR3 is TGTGCCAGCAGCGTTTCTGCGGGGGGGCCCATAGATACGCAGTATTTT.

This clonotype was recorded a few times. The V gene is TRBV4-1, the J gene TRBJ2-7; TRBD1 matches at 7 bases. Germline trimming cut 1 base from V and 4 bases from J; bases unmatched to any gene: 7. Germline V lookup: CDR1 MGHRA, CDR2 YSYEKL. CDR3 size: 15 residues. CDR3 region: CASSQVRDRLYEQYF. The CDR3 DNA reads TGCGCCAGCAGCCAAGTACGGGACAGACTTTACGAGCAGTACTTC.

Ten or more counts support this clonotype. The chain combines TRBV6-1 with TRBJ2-3; 14 bases match TRBD2. In germline, CDR1 is MNHNS, CDR2 SASEGT. The CDR3 has 17 amino acids. J gave up 1 base and V 6 bases, and 6 bases lay outside the gene matches. CDR3 nucleotide sequence: TGTGCCAGCAGATCCGGACTAGCGGGGGGTCGCACAGATACGCAGTATTTT. Protein: CASRSGLAGGRTDTQYF.

This clonotype has ten or more counts. This chain links TRBV6-1 with TRBJ2-1, with D uncertain. The V gene's germline CDR1 is MNHNS and CDR2 SASEGT. The CDR3 is made up of 13 amino acids. Trimming left V 6 bases short and J 4 bases short, with 10 bases between. The CDR3 DNA sequence: TGTGCCAGCAGCCTAGTGCGTTACAATGAGCAGTTCTTC. Amino acid sequence: CASSLVRYNEQFF.

Only a few counts were recorded for this clonotype. The chain is built from TRBV24-1 and TRBJ2-3; TRBD2 matches at 7 bases. The CDR3 is 14 amino acids. The ends lost 5 bases at V and 3 bases at J; junction bases unmatched: 4. Germline-derived CDR1 and CDR2 are KGHDR and SFDVKD. CDR3 loop: CATSAASGTDTQYF. In nucleotides, the CDR3 is TGTGCCACCAGTGCGGCTAGCGGAACAGATACGCAGTATTTT.

This clonotype was recorded at least ten times. The V call is TRBV19, the J call TRBJ2-4; maybe TRBD1 (6 bases). The CDR3 contains 15 residues. Germline V gene sequence: CDR1 LNHDA, CDR2 SQIVND (reference sequence). V was shortened by 5 bases and J by 1 base, with 12 bases between the two germline ends. The CDR3 DNA reads TGTGCCAGTAGTGGATCAACAGGGGCCAAAAACATTCAGTACTTC. It codes for CASSGSTGAKNIQYF. Variable domain in full (rest from reference TRBV19 and TRBJ2-4): DGGITQSPKYLFRKEGQNVTLSCEQNLNHDAMYWYRQDPGQGLRLIYYSQIVNDFQKGDIAEGYSVSREKKESFPLTVTSAQKNPTAFYLCASSGSTGAKNIQYFGAGTRLSVL.

This clonotype was detected ten times or more. The rearrangement links TRBV3-1 to TRBJ2-3, with TRBD2 as a possible D gene (5 bases). Germline lookup yields CDR1 LGHDT and CDR2 YNNKEL (reference sequence). V gave up 0 bases and J gave up 6 bases, with 22 bases separating them. CDR3 size: 18 residues. The CDR3 bases are TGTGCCAGCAGCCAAGATCCCCCTCGGACGGGGAAGCCGGATACGCAGTATTTT. Its protein product is CASSQDPPRTGKPDTQYF.

The genes are TRBV3-1 and TRBJ2-1; D perhaps matches TRBD1 (6 bases). Germline V gene data show CDR1 as LGHDT and CDR2 as YNNKEL (reference sequence). The CDR3 has 16 residues. With 8 bases removed from V and 15 bases from J, the gap between germline ends came to 32 bases. The CDR3 DNA reads TGTGCCAGCGAAACCTCCTCAGGGGCCGGATTGGGACATGCGTTCTTC. Its translation is CASETSSGAGLGHAFF.

Many counts were recorded for this clonotype. The J gene is TRBJ2-2, the V gene TRBV7-9; D possibly matches TRBD1 or TRBD2 (5 bases each). The ends were cut back, 2 bases at V and 4 bases at J, with 14 bases in the middle. The CDR3 runs to 16 residues. From germline, CDR1 is SEHNR and CDR2 FQNEAQ (reference sequence). The DNA for the CDR3 is TGTGCCAGCAGCTTATCACCAGGGAGTGTCACCGGGGAGCTGTTTTTT. Protein: CASSLSPGSVTGELFF.

CDR3: CASSFLPSGRVIDTGELFF. The CDR3 DNA reads TGTGCCAGCAGTTTCCTCCCTAGCGGGAGGGTTATTGACACCGGGGAGCTGTTTTTT. This sequence joins TRBV12-3 or TRBV12-4 and TRBJ2-2, with TRBD2 matching over 12 bases. V shed 3 bases and J 3 bases; nucleotides not matched to a gene: 11. The CDR3 has 19 residues.

In this sample, this clonotype turned up many times. The chain carries TRBV4-1 and TRBJ2-1, with D tentatively TRBD1 (5 bases). This CDR3 has 17 amino acids. V was cut by 4 bases and J by 0 bases, with 16 bases left in between. Germline-derived CDR1 and CDR2 are MGHRA and YSYEKL. For the CDR3, the DNA is TGCGCCAGCAGCCCCCCCCCAGGGTCTAGCTCCTACAATGAGCAGTTCTTC. This sequence encodes CASSPPPGSSSYNEQFF.

V and J are TRBV18 and TRBJ1-1; the D is unclear. The V gene lost 4 bases and the J gene lost 11 bases, with 23 bases spanning the gap. Germline V CDR1 and CDR2: KGHSH, LQKENI. The CDR3 length is 15 residues. Written as DNA, the CDR3 is TGTGCCAGCTCACAGGTCCCGGCAGGCGATGTCCCGGCTTTCTTT. Its translation: CASSQVPAGDVPAFF.

This clonotype was counted ten times or more. The V call is TRBV6-5, the J call TRBJ2-2; tentative D call: TRBD2 (5 bases). Looked up from germline, CDR1 is MNHEY and CDR2 is SVGAGI. Trimming stripped 5 bases from V and 4 bases from J, with 8 bases between. The CDR3 is 13 amino acids. The CDR3 spells CASSQGSTGELFF. Written as DNA, the CDR3 is TGTGCCAGCAGTCAAGGGAGCACCGGGGAGCTGTTTTTT.